The T cell receptor (beta chain) described here comes from a study of monozygotic twins with cystic fibrosis. Generated by immunoSEQ multiplex PCR, the TCRdb table keeps only in-frame clones and is missing some. The top ten hold 1.5% to 2% of the sample, which has about 21,000 clones, more than 80% seen once. This sequence was found in a girl aged 2 to 9 with cystic fibrosis. Sequencing input: blood.

The CDR3 coding sequence is TGTGCCTGGACTGGAGGGGGTCCTCTCGAGCAGTACTTC. Translation: CAWTGGGPLEQYF. The chain recombines TRBV30 with TRBJ2-7; TRBD1 or TRBD2 may be the D gene (6 bases each). The CDR3 is 13 residues long. The germline V and J ends were trimmed by 4 bases and 6 bases, with 16 bases remaining between them. Per germline, CDR1 GTSNPN and CDR2 SVGIG (reference sequence).